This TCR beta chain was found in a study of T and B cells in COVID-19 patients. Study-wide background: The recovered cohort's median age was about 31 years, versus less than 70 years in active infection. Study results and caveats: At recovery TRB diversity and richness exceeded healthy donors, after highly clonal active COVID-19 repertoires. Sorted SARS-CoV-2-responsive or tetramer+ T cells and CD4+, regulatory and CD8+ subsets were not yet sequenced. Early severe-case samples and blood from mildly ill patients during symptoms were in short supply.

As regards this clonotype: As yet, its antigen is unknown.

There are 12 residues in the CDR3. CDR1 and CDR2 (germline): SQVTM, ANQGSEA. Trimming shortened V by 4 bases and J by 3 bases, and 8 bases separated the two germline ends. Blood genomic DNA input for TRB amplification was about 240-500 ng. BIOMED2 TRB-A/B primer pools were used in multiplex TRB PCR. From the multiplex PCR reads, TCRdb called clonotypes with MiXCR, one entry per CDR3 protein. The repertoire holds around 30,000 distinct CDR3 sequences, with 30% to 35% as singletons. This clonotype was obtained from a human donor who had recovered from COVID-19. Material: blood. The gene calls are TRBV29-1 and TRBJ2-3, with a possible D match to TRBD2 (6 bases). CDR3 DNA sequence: TGCAGCGTTGGCCGGGGGACAGATACGCAGTATTTT. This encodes CSVGRGTDTQYF.